This TCR beta chain came from a study of spatial heterogeneity in lung cancer. Looking at the study overall: Around two years after resection was the median timing of the follow-up PBMC samples, which were sequenced when available. Compared with alpha-chain sequences, beta-chain sequences were consistently detected in greater numbers. Findings of the study overall: Ubiquitous expanded tumor TCRs showed up in blood more at resection than follow-up.

This clonotype was recorded at least ten times. Its antigen is still unknown. The sample's time point: blood at routine non-recurrence follow-up after resection. The CDR3 is 14 amino acids. V was shortened by 6 bases and J by 2 bases, with 13 bases between the two germline ends. CDR1 is KGHSH, CDR2 LQKENI, per germline. TCRdb re-called the 5' RACE reads through MiXCR, storing one row per CDR3 protein. Among around 32,000 distinct CDR3 sequences, less than 11% were seen once, and the ten largest hold roughly 30%. The source of this sequence is a female donor with early-stage non-small cell lung cancer. Sequenced here: PBMCs, sampled at follow-up. This chain uses TRBV18 with TRBJ1-1, with D tentatively TRBD1 (5 bases). The CDR3 loop is CASSLRDSNTEAFF. The CDR3 nucleotides read TGTGCCAGCTCTCTCCGTGACAGCAACACTGAAGCTTTCTTT.